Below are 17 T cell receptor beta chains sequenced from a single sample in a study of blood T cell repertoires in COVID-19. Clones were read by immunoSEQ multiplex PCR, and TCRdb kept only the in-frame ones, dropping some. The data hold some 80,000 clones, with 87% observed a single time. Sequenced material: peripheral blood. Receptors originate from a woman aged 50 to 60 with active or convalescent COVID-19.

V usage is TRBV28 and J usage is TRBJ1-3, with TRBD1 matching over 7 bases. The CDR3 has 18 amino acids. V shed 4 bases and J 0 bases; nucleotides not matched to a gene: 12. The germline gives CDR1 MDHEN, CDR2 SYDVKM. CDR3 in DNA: TGTGCCAGCAGTTCCGCGGGGTGGGGACAGTCCTCTGGAAACACCATATATTTT. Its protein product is CASSSAGWGQSSGNTIYF.

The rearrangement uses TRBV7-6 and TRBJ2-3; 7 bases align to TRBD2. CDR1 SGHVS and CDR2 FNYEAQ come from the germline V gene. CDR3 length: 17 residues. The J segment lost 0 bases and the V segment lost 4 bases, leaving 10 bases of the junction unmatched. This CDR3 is CASSSFLTSESTDTQYF. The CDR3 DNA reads TGTGCCAGCAGCTCCTTCCTTACTAGCGAAAGCACAGATACGCAGTATTTT.

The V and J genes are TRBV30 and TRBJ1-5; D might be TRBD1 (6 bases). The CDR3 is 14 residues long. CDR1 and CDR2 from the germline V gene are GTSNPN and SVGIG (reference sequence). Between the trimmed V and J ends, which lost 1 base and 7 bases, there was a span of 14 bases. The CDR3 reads CAWSATGPGQPQHF. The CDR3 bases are TGTGCCTGGAGTGCAACAGGGCCGGGACAGCCCCAGCATTTT. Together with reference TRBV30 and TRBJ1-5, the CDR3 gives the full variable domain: SQTIHQWPATLVQPVGSPLSLECTVEGTSNPNLYWYRQAAGRGLQLLFYSVGIGQISSEVPQNLSASRPQDRQFILSSKKLLLSDSGFYLCAWSATGPGQPQHFGDGTRLSIL.

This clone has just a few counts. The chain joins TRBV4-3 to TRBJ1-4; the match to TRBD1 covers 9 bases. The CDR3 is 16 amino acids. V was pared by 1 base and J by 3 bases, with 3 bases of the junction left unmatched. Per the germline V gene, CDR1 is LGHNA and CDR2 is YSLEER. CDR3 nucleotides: TGCGCCAGCAGCCAAGGGGGACAGGGATCTAATGAAAAACTGTTTTTT. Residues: CASSQGGQGSNEKLFF.

The DNA of the CDR3 is TGTGCCAGCAGCTTAGCGGTGGGACTAGCGGAAGAGACCCAGTACTTC. Its protein is CASSLAVGLAEETQYF. The rearrangement links TRBV7-7 to TRBJ2-5; 11 bases are a match to TRBD2. The CDR3 has 16 amino acids. Germline V lookup: CDR1 SSHAT, CDR2 FNYEAQ (reference sequence). V lost 0 bases and J lost 3; bases outside the gene matches: 3.

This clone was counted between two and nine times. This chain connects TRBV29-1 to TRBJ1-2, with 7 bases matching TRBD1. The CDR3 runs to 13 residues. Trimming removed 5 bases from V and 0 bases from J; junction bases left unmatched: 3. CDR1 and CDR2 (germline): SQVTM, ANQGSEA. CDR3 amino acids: CSVRQGSNYGYTF. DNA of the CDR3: TGCAGCGTTAGACAGGGCTCTAACTATGGCTACACCTTC.

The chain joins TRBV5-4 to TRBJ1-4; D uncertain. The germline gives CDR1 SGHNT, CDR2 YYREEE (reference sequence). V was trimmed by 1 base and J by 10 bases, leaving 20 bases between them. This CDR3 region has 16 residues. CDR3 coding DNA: TGTGCCAGCAGCTTGTCCGGCGGGGAGGTAGGAGGAAAACTGTTTTTT. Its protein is CASSLSGGEVGGKLFF.

The DNA of the CDR3 is TGTGCCAGTAGGCCCTTTTCTGGGGCCAACTATGGCTACACCTTC. It yields the protein CASRPFSGANYGYTF. The chain carries TRBV19 and TRBJ1-2; TRBD1 is a possible D gene (5 bases). The CDR3 totals 15 residues. Germline loops: CDR1 LNHDA, CDR2 SQIVND (reference sequence). Trimming cost V 6 bases and J 2 bases, with 16 bases left between them.

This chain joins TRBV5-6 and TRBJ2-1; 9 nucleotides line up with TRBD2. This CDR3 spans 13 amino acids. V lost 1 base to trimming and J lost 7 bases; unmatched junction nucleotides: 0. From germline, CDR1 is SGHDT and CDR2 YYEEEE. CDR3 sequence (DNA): TGTGCCAGCAGCTTGAGCGGGGGGAATGAGCAGTTCTTC. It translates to CASSLSGGNEQFF.

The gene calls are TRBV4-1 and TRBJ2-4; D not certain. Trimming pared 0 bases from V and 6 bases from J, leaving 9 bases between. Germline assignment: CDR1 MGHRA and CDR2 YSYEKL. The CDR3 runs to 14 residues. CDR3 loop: CASSQDRSANIQYF. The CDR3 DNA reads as TGCGCCAGCAGCCAAGATCGGTCCGCAAACATTCAGTACTTC.

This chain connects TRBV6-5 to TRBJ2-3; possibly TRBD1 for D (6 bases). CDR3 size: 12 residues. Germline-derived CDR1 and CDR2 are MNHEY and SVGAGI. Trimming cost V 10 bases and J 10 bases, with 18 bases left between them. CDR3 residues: CATHFRGSSQYF. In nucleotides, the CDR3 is TGTGCCACCCATTTCAGGGGTAGTTCGCAGTATTTT.

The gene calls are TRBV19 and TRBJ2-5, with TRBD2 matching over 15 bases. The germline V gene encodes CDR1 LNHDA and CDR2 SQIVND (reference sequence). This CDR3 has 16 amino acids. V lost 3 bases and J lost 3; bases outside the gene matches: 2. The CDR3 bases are TGTGCCAGTAGTATCGGGACTAGCGGGGGGAAAGAGACCCAGTACTTC. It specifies CASSIGTSGGKETQYF.

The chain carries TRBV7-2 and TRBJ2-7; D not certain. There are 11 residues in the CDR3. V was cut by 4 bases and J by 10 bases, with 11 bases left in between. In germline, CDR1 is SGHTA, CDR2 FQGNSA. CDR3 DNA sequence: TGTGCCAGCAGCTCCCAGGTTGATCAGTACTTC. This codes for CASSSQVDQYF. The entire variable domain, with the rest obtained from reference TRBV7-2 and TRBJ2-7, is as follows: GAGVSQSPSNKVTEKGKDVELRCDPISGHTALYWYRQSLGQGLEFLIYFQGNSAPDKSGLPSDRFSAERTGGSVSTLTIQRTQQEDSAVYLCASSSQVDQYFGPGTRLTVT.

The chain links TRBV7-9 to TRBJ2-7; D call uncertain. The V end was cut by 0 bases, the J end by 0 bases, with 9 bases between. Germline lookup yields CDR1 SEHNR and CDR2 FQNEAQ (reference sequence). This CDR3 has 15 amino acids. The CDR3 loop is CASSLAPDSSYEQYF. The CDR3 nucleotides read TGTGCCAGCAGCTTAGCACCCGATAGCTCCTACGAGCAGTACTTC.

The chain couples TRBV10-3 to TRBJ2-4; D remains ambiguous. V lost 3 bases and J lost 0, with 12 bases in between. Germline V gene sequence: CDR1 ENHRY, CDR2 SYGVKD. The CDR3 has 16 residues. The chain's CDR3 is CAISDSTAEAKNIQYF. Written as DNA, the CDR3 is TGTGCCATCAGTGATAGTACGGCGGAAGCCAAAAACATTCAGTACTTC.

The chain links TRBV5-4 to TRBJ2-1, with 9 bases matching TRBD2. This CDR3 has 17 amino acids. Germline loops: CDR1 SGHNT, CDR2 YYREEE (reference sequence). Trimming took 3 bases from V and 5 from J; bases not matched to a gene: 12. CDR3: CASSYPGLASAHNEQFF. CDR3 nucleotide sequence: TGTGCCAGCAGCTACCCGGGACTAGCTTCAGCCCACAATGAGCAGTTCTTC.

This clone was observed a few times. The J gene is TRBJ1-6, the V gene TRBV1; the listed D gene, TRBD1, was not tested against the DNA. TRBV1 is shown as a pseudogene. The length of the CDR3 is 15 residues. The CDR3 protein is CTSSRVQGEDSPLHF. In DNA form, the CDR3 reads TGCACCAGCAGCCGAGTACAGGGGGAAGATTCACCCCTCCACTTT.